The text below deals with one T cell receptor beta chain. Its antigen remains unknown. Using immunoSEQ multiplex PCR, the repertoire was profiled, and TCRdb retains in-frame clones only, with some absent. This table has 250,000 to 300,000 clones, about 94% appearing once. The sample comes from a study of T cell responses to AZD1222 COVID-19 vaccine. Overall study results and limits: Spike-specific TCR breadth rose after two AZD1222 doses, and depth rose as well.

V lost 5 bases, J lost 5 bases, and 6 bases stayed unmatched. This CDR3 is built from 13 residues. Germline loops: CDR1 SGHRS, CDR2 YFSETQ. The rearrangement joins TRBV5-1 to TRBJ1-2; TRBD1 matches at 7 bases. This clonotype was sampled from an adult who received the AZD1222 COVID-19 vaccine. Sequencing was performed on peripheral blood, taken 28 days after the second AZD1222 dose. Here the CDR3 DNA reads TGCGCCAGCAGTATTACAGGGGAATATGGCTACACCTTC. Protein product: CASSITGEYGYTF.